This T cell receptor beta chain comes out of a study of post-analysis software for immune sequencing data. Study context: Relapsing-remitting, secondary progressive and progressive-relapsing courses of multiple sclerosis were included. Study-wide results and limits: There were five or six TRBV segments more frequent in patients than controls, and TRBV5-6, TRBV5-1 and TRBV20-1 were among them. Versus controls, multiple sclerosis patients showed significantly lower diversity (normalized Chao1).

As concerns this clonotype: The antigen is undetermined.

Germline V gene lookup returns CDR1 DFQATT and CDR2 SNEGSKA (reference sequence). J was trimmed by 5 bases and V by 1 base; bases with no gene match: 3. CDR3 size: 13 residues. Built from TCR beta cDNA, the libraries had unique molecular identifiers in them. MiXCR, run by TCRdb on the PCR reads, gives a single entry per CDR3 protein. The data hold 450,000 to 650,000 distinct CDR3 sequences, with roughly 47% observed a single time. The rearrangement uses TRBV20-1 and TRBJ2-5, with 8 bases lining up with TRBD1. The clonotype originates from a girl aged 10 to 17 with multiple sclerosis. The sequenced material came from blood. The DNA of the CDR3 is TGCAGTGCTAGAGGCAGGGGGCAGGAGACCCAGTACTTC. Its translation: CSARGRGQETQYF.